This T cell receptor (beta chain) was documented in a study of tumor-infiltrating lymphocytes in primary liver carcinoma. Turning to the study itself: Samples produced roughly 3.65 to 8 million productive TCRbeta reads, comparable across tissue types. Study-wide points: Less overlap was seen in tumor-adjacent and tumor-blood pairs than in tumor region pairs.

The V and J ends lost 0 bases and 7 bases, in that order; junction bases with no gene match: 12. The CDR3 sequence is 17 residues long. Germline V gene data show CDR1 as WSHSY and CDR2 as SAAADI. At least ten counts were recorded for this clonotype. Its target is unknown. The study co-extracted DNA and RNA from about 20-30 mg of unsorted bulk tissue. There were over 90% viable tumor cells in every single sample of tumor. The input was approximately 0.45 ug total RNA; TCR beta cDNA was made from it with a constant-region primer. Nested multiplex PCR, run for three rounds with slightly modified ARM-PCR, yielded TCR beta libraries. Forward primers for TRBV1-TRBV30 and a C-beta reverse primer served the first two PCR rounds, at around 9 cycles each. MiXCR, applied by TCRdb to the multiplex PCR reads, yields one record per CDR3 protein. This table holds 95,000 to 150,000 distinct CDR3 sequences, 65% found once.

The source of this sequence is a woman aged 55-75 years with primary liver carcinoma and hepatitis B virus infection. V gene TRBV10-2 combines with J gene TRBJ2-1; 7 bases line up with TRBD2. Sequencing used liver tumor tissue from sampling region 1. Subset given: tumor region T1, superior pole. This chain's CDR3 is CASSESSREPPGNEQFF. The CDR3 DNA sequence: TGCGCCAGCAGTGAGTCTTCGCGGGAGCCCCCGGGGAATGAGCAGTTCTTC.